This paragraph reports one T cell receptor beta chain. CDR3 size: 15 residues. Germline V lookup: CDR1 MNHEY, CDR2 SMNVEV (reference sequence). Losses at the gene ends were 7 bases for V and 9 bases for J; bases not matched to a gene: 13. TCRdb's copy holds only in-frame clones and misses some; the assay was immunoSEQ multiplex PCR. This table has roughly 500,000 clones, around nine tenths appearing once. The data are from a study of Ad26.COV2.S vaccination and SARS-CoV-2 variants. Specified treatment: about 20 received Ad26.COV2.S at low or high dose, single or two shots; about 5 received placebo; per-sample allocation not given. The study sampled participants on day 63 after the first vaccine or placebo injection. Vaccination employed an Ad26 vector expressing the Wuhan-strain SARS-CoV-2 spike.

The starting material was peripheral blood, obtained in a trial of Ad26.COV2.S vaccine versus placebo. The gene calls are TRBV27 and TRBJ2-1, with TRBD2 matching over 9 bases. The sequence came from a person aged 18 to 65 who received the Ad26.COV2.S COVID-19 vaccine or a placebo. The CDR3 protein is CASMPLGREGGEQFF. CDR3 in DNA: TGTGCCAGCATGCCCCTGGGGCGGGAGGGTGGTGAGCAGTTCTTC.